This TCR beta chain was obtained from a study of blood T cell repertoires in COVID-19. Germline CDR1 LNHDA, CDR2 SQIVND (reference sequence). This CDR3 contains 14 residues. Trimming cost V 0 bases and J 12 bases, with 15 bases left between them. Generated by immunoSEQ multiplex PCR, the TCRdb table keeps only in-frame clones and is missing some. The sample holds about 170,000 clones, about 87% seen once. This chain joins TRBV19 and TRBJ1-5; possibly TRBD1 for D (6 bases). The receptor was derived from a woman older than 75 with COVID-19, enrolled during active disease. The sequenced sample was peripheral blood. CDR3 residues: CASSIDSDSLNQHF. As DNA, the CDR3 is TGTGCCAGTAGTATAGACTCGGACAGCCTAAACCAGCATTTT.